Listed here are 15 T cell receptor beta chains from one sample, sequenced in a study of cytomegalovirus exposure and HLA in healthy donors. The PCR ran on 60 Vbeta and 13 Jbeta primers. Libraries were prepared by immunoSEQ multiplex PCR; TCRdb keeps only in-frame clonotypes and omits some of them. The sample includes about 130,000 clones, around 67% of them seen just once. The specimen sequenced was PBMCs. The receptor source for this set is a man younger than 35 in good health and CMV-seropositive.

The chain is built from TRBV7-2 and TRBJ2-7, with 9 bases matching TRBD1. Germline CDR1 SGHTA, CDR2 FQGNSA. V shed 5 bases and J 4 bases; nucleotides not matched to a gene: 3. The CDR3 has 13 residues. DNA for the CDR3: TGTGCCAGCAGCCGGGACAGGGTTTACGAGCAGTACTTC. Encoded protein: CASSRDRVYEQYF. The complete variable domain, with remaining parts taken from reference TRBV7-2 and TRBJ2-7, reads GAGVSQSPSNKVTEKGKDVELRCDPISGHTALYWYRQSLGQGLEFLIYFQGNSAPDKSGLPSDRFSAERTGGSVSTLTIQRTQQEDSAVYLCASSRDRVYEQYFGPGTRLTVT.

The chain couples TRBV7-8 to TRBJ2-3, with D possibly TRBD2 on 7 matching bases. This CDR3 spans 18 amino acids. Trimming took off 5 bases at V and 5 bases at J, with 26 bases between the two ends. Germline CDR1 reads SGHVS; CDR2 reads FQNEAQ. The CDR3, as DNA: TGTGCCAGCAGCCACCGGTGGGCGGGGGCGCCGTCAGGAGATACGCAGTATTTT. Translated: CASSHRWAGAPSGDTQYF.

The CDR3: CASSPTTVNYGYTF. Here the CDR3 DNA reads TGTGCCAGCTCACCTACGACAGTTAACTATGGCTACACCTTC. The rearrangement joins TRBV18 to TRBJ1-2, with D perhaps TRBD1 (5 bases). From germline, CDR1 is KGHSH and CDR2 LQKENI. There are 14 residues in the CDR3. Trimming took off 3 bases at V and 1 base at J, with 9 bases between the two ends.

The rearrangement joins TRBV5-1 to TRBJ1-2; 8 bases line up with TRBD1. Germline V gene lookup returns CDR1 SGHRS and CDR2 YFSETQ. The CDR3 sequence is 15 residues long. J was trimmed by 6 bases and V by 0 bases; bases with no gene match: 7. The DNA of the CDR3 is TGCGCCAGCAGCTTGGACAGGGGGGACCTAGATGGCTACACCTTC. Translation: CASSLDRGDLDGYTF.

CDR3 protein: CASSLAWGGVSTNEKLFF. In nucleotides, the CDR3 is TGTGCCAGCAGCTTAGCGTGGGGGGGGGTTTCAACTAATGAAAAACTGTTTTTT. The chain recombines TRBV7-8 with TRBJ1-4, with TRBD1 as a possible D gene (5 bases). Germline V lookup: CDR1 SGHVS, CDR2 FQNEAQ. This CDR3 spans 18 amino acids. Trimming removed 0 bases at V and 0 bases at J, with 14 bases between.

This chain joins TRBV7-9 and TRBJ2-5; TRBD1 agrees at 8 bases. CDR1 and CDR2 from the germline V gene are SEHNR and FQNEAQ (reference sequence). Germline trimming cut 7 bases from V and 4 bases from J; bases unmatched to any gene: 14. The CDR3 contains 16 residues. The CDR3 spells CASTRGPQTGAETQYF. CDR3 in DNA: TGTGCCAGCACCCGTGGCCCCCAGACAGGGGCAGAGACCCAGTACTTC. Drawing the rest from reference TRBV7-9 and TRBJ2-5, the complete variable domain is DTGVSQNPRHKITKRGQNVTFRCDPISEHNRLYWYRQTLGQGPEFLTYFQNEAQLEKSRLLSDRFSAERPKGSFSTLEIQRTEQGDSAMYLCASTRGPQTGAETQYFGPGTRLLVL.

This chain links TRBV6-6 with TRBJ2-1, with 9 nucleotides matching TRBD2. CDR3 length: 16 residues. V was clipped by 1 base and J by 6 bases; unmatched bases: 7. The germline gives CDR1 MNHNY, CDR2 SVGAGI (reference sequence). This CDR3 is CASSYLGGGAVNEQFF. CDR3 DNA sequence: TGTGCCAGCAGTTACTTAGGCGGGGGGGCCGTCAATGAGCAGTTCTTC.

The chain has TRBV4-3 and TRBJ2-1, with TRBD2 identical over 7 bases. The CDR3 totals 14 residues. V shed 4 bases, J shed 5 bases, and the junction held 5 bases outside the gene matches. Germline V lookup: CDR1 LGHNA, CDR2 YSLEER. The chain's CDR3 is CASSRLGGNNEQFF. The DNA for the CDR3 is TGCGCCAGCAGCCGTCTGGGAGGGAACAATGAGCAGTTCTTC.

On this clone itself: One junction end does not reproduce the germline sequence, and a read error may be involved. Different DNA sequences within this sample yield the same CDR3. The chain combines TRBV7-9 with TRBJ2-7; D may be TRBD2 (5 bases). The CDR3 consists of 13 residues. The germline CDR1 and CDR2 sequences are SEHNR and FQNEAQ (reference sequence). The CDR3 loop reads CASSLGGSPEQYF. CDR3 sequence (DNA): TGTGCTAGCAGCTTAGGTGGGAGTCCCGAGCAGTACTTC.

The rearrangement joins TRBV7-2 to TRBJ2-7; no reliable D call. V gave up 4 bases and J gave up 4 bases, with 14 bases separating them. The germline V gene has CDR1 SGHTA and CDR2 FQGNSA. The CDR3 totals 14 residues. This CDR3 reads CASSSLTLLYEQYF. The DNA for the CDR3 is TGTGCCAGCAGCTCCCTCACTTTGCTTTACGAGCAGTACTTC.

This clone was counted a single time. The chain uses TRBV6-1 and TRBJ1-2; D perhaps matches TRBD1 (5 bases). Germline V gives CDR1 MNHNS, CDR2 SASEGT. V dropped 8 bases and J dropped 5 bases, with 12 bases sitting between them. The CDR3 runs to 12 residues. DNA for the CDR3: TGTGCCAGCGTCGGGGGGGGATATGGCTACACCTTC. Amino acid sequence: CASVGGGYGYTF.

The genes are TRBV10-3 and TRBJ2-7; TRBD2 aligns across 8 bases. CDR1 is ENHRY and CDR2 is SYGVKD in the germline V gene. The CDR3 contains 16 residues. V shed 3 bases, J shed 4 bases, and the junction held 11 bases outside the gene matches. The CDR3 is CAISEGSGENPYEQYF. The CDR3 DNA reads TGTGCCATCAGTGAAGGTAGCGGGGAGAACCCATACGAGCAGTACTTC.

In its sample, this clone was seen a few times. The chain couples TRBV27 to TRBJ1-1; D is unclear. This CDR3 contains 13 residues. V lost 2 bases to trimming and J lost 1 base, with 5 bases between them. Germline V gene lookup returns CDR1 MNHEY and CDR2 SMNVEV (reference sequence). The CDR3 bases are TGTGCCAGCAGTTTAAACAGGAACACTGAAGCTTTCTTT. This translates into CASSLNRNTEAFF.

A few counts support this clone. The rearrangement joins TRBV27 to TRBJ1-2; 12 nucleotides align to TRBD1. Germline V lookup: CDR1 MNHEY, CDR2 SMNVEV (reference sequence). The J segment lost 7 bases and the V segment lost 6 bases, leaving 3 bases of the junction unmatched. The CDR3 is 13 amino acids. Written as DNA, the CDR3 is TGTGCCAGCAGGGGACAGGGGGCGGGTGGCTACACCTTC. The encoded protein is CASRGQGAGGYTF.

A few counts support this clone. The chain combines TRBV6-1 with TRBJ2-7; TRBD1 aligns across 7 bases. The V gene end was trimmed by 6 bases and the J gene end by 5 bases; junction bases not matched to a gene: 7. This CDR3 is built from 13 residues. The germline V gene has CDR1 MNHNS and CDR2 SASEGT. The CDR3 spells CASRAGTDHEQYF. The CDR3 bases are TGTGCCAGCAGAGCCGGGACAGACCACGAGCAGTACTTC.